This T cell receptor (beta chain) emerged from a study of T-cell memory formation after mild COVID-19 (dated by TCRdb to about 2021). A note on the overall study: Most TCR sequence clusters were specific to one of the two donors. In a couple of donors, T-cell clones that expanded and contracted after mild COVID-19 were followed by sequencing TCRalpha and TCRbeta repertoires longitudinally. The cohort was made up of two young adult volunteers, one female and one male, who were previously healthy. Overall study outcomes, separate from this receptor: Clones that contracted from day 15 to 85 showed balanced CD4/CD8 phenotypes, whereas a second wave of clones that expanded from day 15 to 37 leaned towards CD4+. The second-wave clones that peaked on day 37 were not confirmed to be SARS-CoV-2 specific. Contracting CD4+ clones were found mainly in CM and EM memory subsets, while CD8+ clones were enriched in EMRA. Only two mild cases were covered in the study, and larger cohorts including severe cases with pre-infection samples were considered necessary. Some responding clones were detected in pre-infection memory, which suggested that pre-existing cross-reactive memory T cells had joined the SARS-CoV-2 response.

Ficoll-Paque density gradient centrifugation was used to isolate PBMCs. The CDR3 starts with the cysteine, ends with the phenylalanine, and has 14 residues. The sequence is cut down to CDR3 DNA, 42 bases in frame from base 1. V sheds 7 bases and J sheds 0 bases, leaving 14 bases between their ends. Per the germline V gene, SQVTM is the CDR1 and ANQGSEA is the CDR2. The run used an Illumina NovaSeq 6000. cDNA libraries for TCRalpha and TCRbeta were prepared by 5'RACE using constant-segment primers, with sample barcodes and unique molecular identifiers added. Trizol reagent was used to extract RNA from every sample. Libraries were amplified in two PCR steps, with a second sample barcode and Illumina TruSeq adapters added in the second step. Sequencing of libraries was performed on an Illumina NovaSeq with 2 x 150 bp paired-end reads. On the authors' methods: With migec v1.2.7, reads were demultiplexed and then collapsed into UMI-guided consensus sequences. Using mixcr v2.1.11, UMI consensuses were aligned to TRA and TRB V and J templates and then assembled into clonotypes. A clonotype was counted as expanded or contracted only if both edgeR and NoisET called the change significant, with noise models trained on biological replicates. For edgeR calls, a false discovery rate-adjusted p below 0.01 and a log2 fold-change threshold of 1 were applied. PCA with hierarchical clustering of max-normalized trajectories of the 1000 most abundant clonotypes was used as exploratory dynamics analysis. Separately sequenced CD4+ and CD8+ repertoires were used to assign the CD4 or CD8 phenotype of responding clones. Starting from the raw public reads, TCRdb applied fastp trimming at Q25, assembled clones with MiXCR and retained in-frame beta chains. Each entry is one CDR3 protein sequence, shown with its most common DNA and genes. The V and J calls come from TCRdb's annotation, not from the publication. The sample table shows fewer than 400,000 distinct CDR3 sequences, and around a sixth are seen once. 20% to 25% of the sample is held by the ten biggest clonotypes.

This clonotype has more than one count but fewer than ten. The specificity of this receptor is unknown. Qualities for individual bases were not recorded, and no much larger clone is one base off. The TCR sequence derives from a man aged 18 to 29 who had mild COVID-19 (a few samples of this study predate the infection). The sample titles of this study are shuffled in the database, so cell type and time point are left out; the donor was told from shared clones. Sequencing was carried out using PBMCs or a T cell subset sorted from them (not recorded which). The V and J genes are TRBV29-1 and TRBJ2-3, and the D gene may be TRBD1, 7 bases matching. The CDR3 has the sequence CSAPGGYSTDTQYF. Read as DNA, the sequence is TGCAGCGCCCCAGGGGGGTATAGCACAGATACGCAGTATTTT.